The 7 T cell receptor beta chains below were found in one sample sequenced in a study of CD8 T cells in ankylosing spondylitis. One entry per CDR3 protein, called by TCRdb with MiXCR from the 5' RACE reads. The table lists about 240,000 distinct CDR3 sequences, about 10% of them singletons. The sample was blood, either unsorted or a sorted T cell fraction (not recorded which). Receptor source: a male donor with ankylosing spondylitis or in good health (not recorded which).

This clonotype has a count of ten or more. The chain links TRBV12-3 or TRBV12-4 to TRBJ2-7, with D unclear. Trimming pared 5 bases from V and 3 bases from J, leaving 5 bases between. The CDR3 sequence is 11 residues long. The CDR3, as DNA: TGTGCCAGCAGTAAGTACTACGAGCAGTACTTC. Encoded protein: CASSKYYEQYF.

This clonotype was counted at least ten times. V and J are TRBV7-9 and TRBJ1-1; D is uncertain. V shed 5 bases and J shed 11 bases, with 15 bases lying between them. Germline V gene sequence: CDR1 SEHNR, CDR2 FQNEAQ (reference sequence). The CDR3 contains 12 residues. The CDR3: CASSDDSGCAFF. The DNA of the CDR3 is TGTGCCAGCAGCGACGACTCGGGGTGCGCTTTCTTT.

The table lists this clonotype with many counts. This chain uses TRBV7-2 with TRBJ1-3; D remains ambiguous. The V gene's germline CDR1 is SGHTA and CDR2 FQGNSA. V was shortened by 5 bases and J by 3 bases, with 11 bases between the two germline ends. This CDR3 comprises 14 residues. This CDR3 is CASSRYKRGNTIYF. DNA for the CDR3: TGTGCCAGCAGCAGATATAAACGTGGAAACACCATATATTTT.

The V and J genes are TRBV6-1 and TRBJ2-2; D is possibly TRBD2 (6 bases). V gave up 6 bases and J gave up 4 bases, with 15 bases separating them. Germline V gene data show CDR1 as MNHNS and CDR2 as SASEGT. CDR3 length: 15 amino acids. In DNA form, the CDR3 reads TGTGCCAGCAGCCTGGAGGGCCTAGTCACCGGGGAGCTGTTTTTT. This gives the protein CASSLEGLVTGELFF.

This clonotype was seen a few times. J is TRBJ2-7 and V is TRBV3-1, with TRBD2 identical over 8 bases. Germline trimming cut 0 bases from V and 4 bases from J; bases unmatched to any gene: 8. The germline V gene has CDR1 LGHDT and CDR2 YNNKEL (reference sequence). The CDR3 is 16 residues long. CDR3 coding DNA: TGTGCCAGCAGCCAAGAGGGGGATAGCGGGGTATACGAGCAGTACTTC. Amino acids: CASSQEGDSGVYEQYF.

The genes are TRBV3-1 and TRBJ2-5; possibly TRBD2 for D (5 bases). Between the trimmed V and J ends, which lost 11 bases and 1 base, there was a span of 23 bases. In germline, CDR1 is LGHDT, CDR2 YNNKEL (reference sequence). CDR3 length: 16 residues. CDR3 amino acids: CASSKRLPWLQETQYF. The CDR3 DNA reads TGTGCCTCCAGCAAGCGGCTACCGTGGCTCCAAGAGACCCAGTACTTC.

This clonotype was detected many times. The J gene is TRBJ2-3, the V gene TRBV5-1, with 10 bases identical to TRBD1. Looked up from germline, CDR1 is SGHRS and CDR2 is YFSETQ. The CDR3 covers 15 residues. V lost 7 bases, J lost 4 bases, and 9 bases stayed unmatched. In DNA form, the CDR3 reads TGCGCCAGCTCAATGCGAGGACAGGGGGCAGATACGCAGTATTTT. It is translated as CASSMRGQGADTQYF. Filled out from reference TRBV5-1 and TRBJ2-3, the complete variable domain reads KAGVTQTPRYLIKTRGQQVTLSCSPISGHRSVSWYQQTPGQGLQFLFEYFSETQRNKGNFPGRFSGRQFSNSRSEMNVSTLELGDSALYLCASSMRGQGADTQYFGPGTRLTVL.